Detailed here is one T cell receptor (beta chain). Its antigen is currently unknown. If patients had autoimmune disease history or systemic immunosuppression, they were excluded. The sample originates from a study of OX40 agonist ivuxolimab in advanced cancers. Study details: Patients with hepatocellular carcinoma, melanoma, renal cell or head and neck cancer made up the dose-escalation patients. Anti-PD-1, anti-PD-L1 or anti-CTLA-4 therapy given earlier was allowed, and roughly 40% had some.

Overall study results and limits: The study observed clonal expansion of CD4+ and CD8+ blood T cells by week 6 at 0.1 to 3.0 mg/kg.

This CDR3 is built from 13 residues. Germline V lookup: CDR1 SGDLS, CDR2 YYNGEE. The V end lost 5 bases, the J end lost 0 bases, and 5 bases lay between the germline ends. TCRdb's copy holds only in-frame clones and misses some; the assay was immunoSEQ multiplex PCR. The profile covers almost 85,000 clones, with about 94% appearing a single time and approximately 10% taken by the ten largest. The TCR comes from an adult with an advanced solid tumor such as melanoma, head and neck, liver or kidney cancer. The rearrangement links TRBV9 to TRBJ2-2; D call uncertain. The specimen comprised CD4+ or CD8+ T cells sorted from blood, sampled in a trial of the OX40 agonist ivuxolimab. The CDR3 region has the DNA TGTGCCAGCAGGGTCGCGAACACCGGGGAGCTGTTTTTT. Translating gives CASRVANTGELFF.